The 23 T cell receptor beta chains below come from one sample, sequenced in a study of blood T cell repertoires in COVID-19. Clones were sequenced by immunoSEQ multiplex PCR, and TCRdb holds only the in-frame ones, with some missing. The table shows a few hundred thousand clones, with just over 85% occurring only once. The material sequenced was peripheral blood. All receptors come from a man aged 25-45 years who had recovered from COVID-19.

The chain employs TRBV7-9 and TRBJ1-5; D not resolved. This CDR3 has 17 residues. Per the germline V gene, CDR1 is SEHNR and CDR2 is FQNEAQ (reference sequence). V lost 4 bases, J lost 0 bases, and 16 bases lay in between. CDR3 protein: CASSSSGGRYSNQPQHF. The CDR3 coding sequence is TGTGCCAGCAGCTCCTCGGGAGGCAGATATAGCAATCAGCCCCAGCATTTT.

The rearrangement links TRBV13 to TRBJ1-2; TRBD1 matches at 8 bases. Trimming took 5 bases from V and 5 from J; bases not matched to a gene: 16. Germline values: CDR1 PRHDT, CDR2 FYEKMQ (reference sequence). The CDR3 covers 17 residues. The CDR3 spells CASSQGSGTGSRYGYTF. CDR3 nucleotide sequence: TGTGCCAGCAGCCAAGGGTCCGGGACAGGTTCCCGGTATGGCTACACCTTC.

This chain uses TRBV30 with TRBJ1-6; 7 bases fit TRBD1. Germline-derived CDR1 and CDR2 are GTSNPN and SVGIG (reference sequence). The CDR3 loop spans 16 amino acids. Unmatched junction bases numbered 4, after V lost 2 bases and J lost 0 bases. The CDR3 protein is CAWSTGASSYNSPLHF. CDR3 coding DNA: TGTGCCTGGAGTACAGGGGCTAGCTCCTATAATTCACCCCTCCACTTT.

This rearrangement joins TRBV11-3 to TRBJ2-2, with TRBD2 identical over 7 bases. The junction had 12 bases not matched to a gene; V was cut back by 5 bases and J by 6 bases. Germline V gene sequence: CDR1 SGHNT, CDR2 YENEEA. The CDR3 contains 16 residues. CDR3 sequence reads: CASSARTSISAGELFF. CDR3 nucleotides: TGTGCCAGCAGCGCCAGGACTAGTATAAGCGCCGGGGAGCTGTTTTTT.

The chain recombines TRBV4-1 with TRBJ2-1; D might be TRBD2 (7 bases). The V end lost 2 bases, the J end lost 0 bases, and 14 bases lay between the germline ends. The germline gives CDR1 MGHRA, CDR2 YSYEKL. The CDR3 runs 17 residues. In DNA form, the CDR3 reads TGCGCCAGCAGCCAATATGAGGGGGGGCACTCCTACAATGAGCAGTTCTTC. It translates to CASSQYEGGHSYNEQFF.

In DNA form, the CDR3 reads TGCGCCAGCAGCTTCTCTCAGGGGGTGACTGAAGCTTTCTTT. It encodes CASSFSQGVTEAFF. The V gene is TRBV5-1, the J gene TRBJ1-1; 7 bases line up with TRBD1. The germline V gene has CDR1 SGHRS and CDR2 YFSETQ. The CDR3 runs 14 residues. The junction had 6 bases not matched to a gene; V was cut back by 2 bases and J by 5 bases.

The chain employs TRBV11-3 and TRBJ2-1; TRBD1 matches 12 bases. There are 16 residues in the CDR3. J lost 7 bases, V lost 4 bases, and 8 bases had no gene match. Germline V lookup: CDR1 SGHNT, CDR2 YENEEA. Here the CDR3 DNA reads TGTGCCAGCAGCTCGGAGGGACAGGGGGCCCTTAATGAGCAGTTCTTC. Translation: CASSSEGQGALNEQFF.

The CDR3 loop reads CASSFTAVPRDTQYF. In nucleotides, the CDR3 is TGTGCCAGCAGCTTTACAGCGGTACCTAGGGATACGCAGTATTTT. This chain links TRBV7-6 with TRBJ2-3; maybe TRBD2 (5 bases). This CDR3 contains 15 residues. Per the germline V gene, CDR1 is SGHVS and CDR2 is FNYEAQ. Trimming removed 3 bases at V and 6 bases at J, with 16 bases between.

This chain joins TRBV24-1 and TRBJ2-1; 10 bases agree with TRBD1. The CDR3 is made up of 16 amino acids. After removal of 2 bases from V and 2 bases from J, the junction contained 2 bases not matched to a gene. Germline V CDR1 and CDR2: KGHDR, SFDVKD. As DNA, the CDR3 is TGTGCCACCAGTGATTCGGGACAGGGGACCTACAATGAGCAGTTCTTC. Its translation is CATSDSGQGTYNEQFF.

This clone was recorded only once. This rearrangement joins TRBV18 to TRBJ2-1, with 12 bases aligning to TRBD2. V lost 0 bases to trimming and J lost 10 bases; unmatched junction nucleotides: 7. The germline gives CDR1 KGHSH, CDR2 LQKENI. The CDR3 loop spans 16 amino acids. CDR3 DNA: TGTGCCAGCTCACCACCGGCTAGCGGGGGGGCCGGGGAGCAGTTCTTC. This translates into CASSPPASGGAGEQFF.

The chain links TRBV19 to TRBJ2-2, with a possible D match to TRBD1 (6 bases). Trimming cost V 8 bases and J 3 bases, with 13 bases left between them. In germline, CDR1 is LNHDA, CDR2 SQIVND (reference sequence). This CDR3 comprises 14 residues. The CDR3 DNA reads as TGTGCCAGTCAATCAGGGGTCTACACCGGGGAGCTGTTTTTT. Translated, it gives CASQSGVYTGELFF. Filled out from reference TRBV19 and TRBJ2-2, the complete variable domain reads DGGITQSPKYLFRKEGQNVTLSCEQNLNHDAMYWYRQDPGQGLRLIYYSQIVNDFQKGDIAEGYSVSREKKESFPLTVTSAQKNPTAFYLCASQSGVYTGELFFGEGSRLTVL.

V is TRBV2 and J is TRBJ1-6; TRBD1 agrees at 8 bases. V dropped 6 bases and J dropped 19; count of bases not matched to a gene: 20. The CDR3 runs 15 residues. CDR1 and CDR2 from the germline V gene are SNHLY and FYNNEI. The CDR3 DNA reads TGTGCCAGCAGACTCACTCCGGGACAGGTGAAGGGTCAACACTTT. It codes for CASRLTPGQVKGQHF.

The V gene is TRBV5-4, the J gene TRBJ2-7; 8 nucleotides agree with TRBD1. Germline V lookup: CDR1 SGHNT, CDR2 YYREEE (reference sequence). The junction had 7 bases not matched to a gene; V was cut back by 1 base and J by 4 bases. This CDR3 contains 15 residues. For the CDR3, the DNA is TGTGCCAGCAGCTTGAGGGACAGGACCAGTTACGAGCAGTACTTC. It is translated as CASSLRDRTSYEQYF.

This clone occurred many times. The CDR3 DNA follows: TGTGCCAGCAGCTTAACCCGGACACTCTCTAGCACAGATACGCAGTATTTT. Its translation is CASSLTRTLSSTDTQYF. The V call is TRBV11-3, the J call TRBJ2-3, with D possibly being TRBD1 (5 bases). CDR1 and CDR2 (germline): SGHNT, YENEEA. This CDR3 region has 17 residues. V was shortened by 2 bases and J by 0 bases, with 15 bases between the two germline ends.

The rearrangement uses TRBV18 and TRBJ1-5, with D possibly TRBD1 on 6 matching bases. From germline, CDR1 is KGHSH and CDR2 LQKENI. Trimming left V 1 base short and J 1 base short, with 8 bases between. The CDR3 consists of 15 residues. CDR3 protein: CASSPRTGSNQPQHF. The CDR3 nucleotides are TGTGCCAGCTCACCACGCACAGGGAGCAATCAGCCCCAGCATTTT.

The J gene is TRBJ2-6, the V gene TRBV20-1; TRBD1 matches at 9 bases. The CDR3 has 17 amino acids. CDR1 is DFQATT, CDR2 SNEGSKA, per germline (reference sequence). With 3 bases clipped from V and 1 base from J, the junction kept 7 bases outside the gene matches. CDR3 amino acids: CSASHRTGVSGANVLTF. The CDR3 bases are TGCAGTGCTAGTCATCGGACAGGGGTATCTGGGGCCAACGTCCTGACTTTC.

The rearrangement uses TRBV7-8 and TRBJ2-5; possible D gene TRBD1, 7 bases. Trimming stripped 5 bases from V and 7 bases from J, with 14 bases between. The CDR3 is made up of 13 amino acids. From germline, CDR1 is SGHVS and CDR2 FQNEAQ. CDR3 region: CASSRGTEGTQYF. CDR3 sequence (DNA): TGTGCCAGCAGCCGCGGGACAGAAGGGACCCAGTACTTC.

The gene calls are TRBV7-2 and TRBJ2-3; TRBD2 aligns across 10 bases. From germline, CDR1 is SGHTA and CDR2 FQGNSA. This CDR3 comprises 16 residues. Trimming removed 4 bases from V and 3 bases from J; junction bases left unmatched: 7. The CDR3 here is CASSWLAGASTDTQYF. CDR3 coding DNA: TGTGCCAGCAGCTGGCTAGCGGGGGCATCGACAGATACGCAGTATTTT.

This chain connects TRBV9 to TRBJ2-5, with a tentative D call TRBD2 (6 bases). The V and J ends lost 7 bases and 0 bases respectively, with 7 bases between them. The germline gives CDR1 SGDLS, CDR2 YYNGEE. This CDR3 contains 12 residues. The CDR3 DNA reads TGTGCCAGCGGAGGGGACCAAGAGACCCAGTACTTC. As protein: CASGGDQETQYF.

The chain has TRBV7-2 and TRBJ2-1; 9 bases agree with TRBD2. From germline, CDR1 is SGHTA and CDR2 FQGNSA. The CDR3 has 16 residues. The ends lost 1 base at V and 9 bases at J; junction bases unmatched: 10. The CDR3 DNA reads as TGTGCCAGCAGCTTAGTTCCGCGGGGGGGCCAAGGTGAGCAGTTCTTC. Residues: CASSLVPRGGQGEQFF.

This rearrangement joins TRBV18 to TRBJ1-2; D is perhaps TRBD1 (5 bases). Germline V gives CDR1 KGHSH, CDR2 LQKENI. The germline V and J ends were trimmed by 2 bases and 7 bases, with 17 bases remaining between them. This CDR3 contains 15 residues. The CDR3 spells CASSPSTALRAGYTF. The DNA for the CDR3 is TGTGCCAGCTCACCATCGACAGCCCTTCGTGCTGGCTACACCTTC.

V and J are TRBV11-3 and TRBJ2-3, with unresolved D. The CDR3 is 13 amino acids. Trimming stripped 5 bases from V and 4 bases from J, with 10 bases between. Germline lookup yields CDR1 SGHNT and CDR2 YENEEA. CDR3 amino acids: CASSHSYSDTQYF. The CDR3 DNA sequence: TGTGCCAGCAGCCACAGCTACTCAGATACGCAGTATTTT. Together with reference TRBV11-3 and TRBJ2-3, the CDR3 gives the full variable domain: EAGVVQSPRYKIIEKKQPVAFWCNPISGHNTLYWYLQNLGQGPELLIRYENEEAVDDSQLPKDRFSAERLKGVDSTLKIQPAELGDSAVYLCASSHSYSDTQYFGPGTRLTVL.

The CDR3 spells CASSQDGSSGGVNEQFF. The CDR3, as DNA: TGTGCCAGCAGCCAAGATGGGTCTAGCGGGGGGGTTAATGAGCAGTTCTTC. This chain uses TRBV4-2 with TRBJ2-1, with 12 bases aligning to TRBD2. The V segment lost 0 bases and the J segment 7 bases; nucleotides outside the gene matches: 7. Germline V CDR1 and CDR2: LGHNA, YNFKEQ. The CDR3 is 17 amino acids.